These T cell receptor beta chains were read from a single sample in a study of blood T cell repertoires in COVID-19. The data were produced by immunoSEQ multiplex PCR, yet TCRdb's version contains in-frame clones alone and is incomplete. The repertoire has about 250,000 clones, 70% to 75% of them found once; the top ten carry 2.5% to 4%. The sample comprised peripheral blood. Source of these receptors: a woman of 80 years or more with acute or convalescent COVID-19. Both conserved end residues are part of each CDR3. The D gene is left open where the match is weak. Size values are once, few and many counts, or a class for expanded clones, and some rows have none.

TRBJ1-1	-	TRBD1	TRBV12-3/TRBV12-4	TGTGCCACCGGGACAGAAGGGGTTAAAGCTTTCTTT	CATGTEGVKAFF
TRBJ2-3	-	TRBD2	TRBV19	TGTGCCAGTAGTCCCCGGGCTAGCGGGGGACTTGATACGCAGTATTTT	CASSPRASGGLDTQYF
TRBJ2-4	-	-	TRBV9	TGTGCCAGCAGCACGGGACCGGGAGAATTAAACATTCAGTACTTC	CASSTGPGELNIQYF
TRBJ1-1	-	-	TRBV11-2	TGTGCCAGCAGCCTAGGGGGGGGGAACACTGAAGCTTTCTTT	CASSLGGGNTEAFF
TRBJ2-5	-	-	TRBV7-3	TGTGCCAGCAGCAGTACTAGGGGGGAGACCCAGTACTTC	CASSSTRGETQYF
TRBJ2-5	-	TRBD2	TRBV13	TGTGCCAGCAGCCCCAGGGTAGCGGGGAACCAAGAGACCCAGTACTTC	CASSPRVAGNQETQYF
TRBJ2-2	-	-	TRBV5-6	TGTGCCAGCAGCTTGGTCGGCAGACAATCCAACACCGGGGAGCTGTTTTTT	CASSLVGRQSNTGELFF
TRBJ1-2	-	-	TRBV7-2	TGTGCCAGCAGCTTAGGAGGACTAGGGGGTTATGGCTACACCTTC	CASSLGGLGGYGYTF
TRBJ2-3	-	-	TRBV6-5	TGTGCCAGCATCGAAGGGGCGGGCACAGATACGCAGTATTTT	CASIEGAGTDTQYF
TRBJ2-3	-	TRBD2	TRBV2	TGTGCCAGCAGTGAACCCTCTAGCGGTACGCAGTATTTT	CASSEPSSGTQYF
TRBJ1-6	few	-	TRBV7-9	TGTGCCAGCAGCCAGGGACAAGGGAATTCACCCCTCCACTTT	CASSQGQGNSPLHF
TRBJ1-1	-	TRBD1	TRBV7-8	TGTGCCAGCACCACAGGGGGAATGAACACTGAAGCTTTCTTT	CASTTGGMNTEAFF
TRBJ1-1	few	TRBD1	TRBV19	TGTGCCAGTAGTGGGAACAGGGGATCGGTCACTGAAGCTTTCTTT	CASSGNRGSVTEAFF
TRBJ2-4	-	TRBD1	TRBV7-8	TGTGCCAGCAGCAAGGGACAGCACCCGTCCATTCAGTACTTC	CASSKGQHPSIQYF
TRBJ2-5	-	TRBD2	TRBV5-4	TGTGCCAGCAGCTTGACTAGCGGGAGTGGAGAGACCCAGTACTTC	CASSLTSGSGETQYF
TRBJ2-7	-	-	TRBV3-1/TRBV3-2	TGTGCCAGCAGCCAACTAGGGACTTGGCAGTACTTC	CASSQLGTWQYF
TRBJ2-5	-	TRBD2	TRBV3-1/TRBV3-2	TGTGCCAGCAGCCATATGCGGGGGGACGGAGAGACCCAGTACTTC	CASSHMRGDGETQYF
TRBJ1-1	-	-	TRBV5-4	TGTGCCACAAGGGGGAACACTGAAGCTTTCTTT	CATRGNTEAFF
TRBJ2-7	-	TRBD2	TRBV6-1	TGTGCCAGCAGTGAGGTGGCGGGAGGGCTCTACGAGCAGTACTTC	CASSEVAGGLYEQYF
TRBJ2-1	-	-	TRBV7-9	TGTGCCAGCAGTTTTAACTCCGGGAATGAGCAGTTCTTC	CASSFNSGNEQFF
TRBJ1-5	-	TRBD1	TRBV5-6	TGTGCCAGCAGCCCCTCTGGACAGGGGTTAGGGAATCAGCCCCAGCATTTT	CASSPSGQGLGNQPQHF
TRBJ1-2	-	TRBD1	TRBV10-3	TGTGCCATCAGAGTGGGACAGGCCCTCGACTATGGCTACACCTTC	CAIRVGQALDYGYTF
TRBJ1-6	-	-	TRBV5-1	TGCGCCAGCAGCTTGGGGGGGGATTCACCCCTCCACTTT	CASSLGGDSPLHF
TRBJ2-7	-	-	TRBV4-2	TGTGCCAGCAGCCAAGGGGGCGGGGTGTCCTACGAGCAGTACTTC	CASSQGGGVSYEQYF
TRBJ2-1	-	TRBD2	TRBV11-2	TGTGCCAGCAGCTTGTCGGCGGGGGGGCCTGCCTACAATGAGCAGTTCTTC	CASSLSAGGPAYNEQFF
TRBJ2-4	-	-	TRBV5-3	TGTGCCAGAAGCACAGGGAACATTCAGTACTTC	CARSTGNIQYF
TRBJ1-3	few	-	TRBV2	TGTGCCAGCAGTCCGGACACTTCTGGAAACACCATATATTTT	CASSPDTSGNTIYF
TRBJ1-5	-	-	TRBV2	TGTGCCAGCAGTTTTACAGGGAGGGTGGAGAATCAGCCCCAGCATTTT	CASSFTGRVENQPQHF
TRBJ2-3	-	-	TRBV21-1	TGTGCCAGCAGCAAACTGGGAGGGTCGGGCACAGATACGCAGTATTTT	CASSKLGGSGTDTQYF